This TCR beta chain stems from a study of Ad26.COV2.S vaccination and SARS-CoV-2 variants. Study-wide context: Participants got Ad26.COV2.S intramuscularly, once or twice 56 days apart.

Treatment indicated: approximately 18 received Ad26.COV2.S at low or high dose, single or two shots; several received placebo; per-sample allocation not given. Sampling was done on day 63 after the first vaccine or placebo injection. Built on an Ad26 vector, the vaccine expressed Wuhan-strain SARS-CoV-2 spike. CDR1 and CDR2 from the germline V gene are MNHNY and SVGAGI (reference sequence). This CDR3 comprises 15 residues. J gave up 1 base and V 5 bases, and 6 bases lay outside the gene matches. The repertoire was sequenced with immunoSEQ multiplex PCR; TCRdb's copy has only in-frame clones and lacks some. The table includes around 370,000 clones, around 84% detected once.

Here the sequenced sample was peripheral blood, taken in a trial of Ad26.COV2.S vaccine versus placebo. V is TRBV6-6 and J is TRBJ2-7, with TRBD1 matching over 9 bases. This TCR was sampled from a person between 18 and 60 years old who received the Ad26.COV2.S COVID-19 vaccine or a placebo. This chain's CDR3 is CASSARDRVSYEQYF. For the CDR3, the DNA is TGTGCCAGCAGTGCCCGGGACAGGGTATCCTACGAGCAGTACTTC.